This T cell receptor (beta chain) was documented in a study of blood T cell repertoires in COVID-19. On the study more broadly: Spain, Italy and the United States supplied samples that represented acute and convalescent COVID-19. T cells, B-cell-depleted T cells, or PBMCs supplied cDNA or gDNA.

Per germline, CDR1 ENHRY and CDR2 SYGVKD. V lost 11 bases to trimming and J lost 7 bases; unmatched junction nucleotides: 3. The CDR3 spans 13 residues. This clone has a single count. Here immunoSEQ multiplex PCR was the method, and the copy in TCRdb shows in-frame clones only, minus some. Of 100,000 or so clones listed, 84% are singletons. This receptor was identified in a man aged 70-80 years with active or convalescent COVID-19. The sequencing input was peripheral blood. This chain connects TRBV10-3 to TRBJ2-1; 15 nucleotides line up with TRBD2. CDR3 bases: TGTGCCTTAGGGACTAGCGGGGGGAATGAGCAGTTCTTC. It encodes CALGTSGGNEQFF.